The present T cell receptor (beta chain) was sequenced within a study of blood T cell repertoires in COVID-19 (dated by TCRdb to about 2020). Turning to the overall study: Samples covering the acute and convalescent phases of COVID-19 were provided by collaborators in the United States, Italy and Spain. Sample metadata almost always included a de-identified subject ID, COVID-19 status, age in years and sex. The prospective study material was composed of cDNA or gDNA derived from T cells, B-cell-depleted T cells, or PBMCs. The repertoires were released in a freely available public database intended as a resource for research on the immune response to SARS-CoV-2. Deeply sampled blood TCRbeta repertoires from subjects exposed to, actively infected with, or recovered from COVID-19 were included in the dataset. Where available, HLA class I and class II types were taken from metadata supplied by the sample provider and were not determined by assay-based typing. The samples were drawn from two sources: the first 160 participants of the ongoing ImmuneRACE study, and 1,200 or so subjects contributed by 6 global collaborators.

About this clone: The antigen this receptor binds is unknown. Per-nucleotide qualities are absent, and no much larger clonotype sits a single base away.

The immunoSEQ Assay, a bias-controlled multiplex PCR, was used to amplify TCRbeta CDR3 regions from genomic DNA. As for the authors' bioinformatics: The number of nucleated cells in each sample was estimated by amplification of reference gene primers within the assay. Sequence reads were collapsed and filtered to measure the absolute abundance of every unique TCRbeta CDR3 rearrangement. For each sample, productive Simpson clonality was calculated as the square root of Simpson's diversity index over productive rearrangements. TCRdb stores this immuneACCESS table with in-frame sequences only. Part of the clones is absent; in the studies checked, under half of the shortfall reflects unresolved V genes, and no reason is known for the rest. V, J and clone size derive from that table, while D and trimming were established from the DNA sequence. This sample has about 260,000 clones in its table, and about nine tenths of those were observed once. 11% of the sample is taken by the ten largest.

The investigation overall reported the following: Clinical and demographic metadata were provided uncurated, with the amount varying by source and participant.

One collaborating source in Seattle enrolled patients while the patients were actively infected and followed the patients over time throughout the course of disease. Each collaborating institution followed its own protocols to collect whole blood in K2EDTA tubes. For TCRbeta analysis, collaborators shipped samples as frozen whole blood, isolated PBMCs, or DNA extracted from either of those sample types. There are 14 amino acids in the CDR3, from cysteine to phenylalanine inclusive. Solely the CDR3 DNA is kept, with 42 bases framed from the first base. CDR1 SGHRS and CDR2 YFSETQ are derived from the germline V gene. Cut back by 0 bases and 5 bases, the V and J ends lie 11 bases apart.

The specimen sequenced was peripheral blood. The chain is encoded by TRBV5-1 joined to TRBJ1-1, with TRBD1 as a weak D call on 5 bases. This TCR was sampled from a woman in her 30s with COVID-19, enrolled during active disease. The DNA is TGCGCCAGCAGCTTGGCCAACGGGGGGACTGAAGCTTTCTTT. Its protein is CASSLANGGTEAFF. Reference TRBV5-1 and TRBJ1-1 proteins supply the regions before and after the CDR3; the full variable domain is: KAGVTQTPRYLIKTRGQQVTLSCSPISGHRSVSWYQQTPGQGLQFLFEYFSETQRNKGNFPGRFSGRQFSNSRSEMNVSTLELGDSALYLCASSLANGGTEAFFGQGTRLTVV.